This passage covers 21 T cell receptor beta chains from one sample sequenced in a study of blood T cell repertoires in COVID-19. The table came from immunoSEQ multiplex PCR; TCRdb's copy has only in-frame clones and leaves some out. The sample shows about 200,000 clones, 70% to 90% of them seen only once. Sequencing was done on a sample of PBMCs or T cells enriched from blood (not recorded which). The source is a woman in her thirties or forties in a cohort exposed to, infected with or recovered from COVID-19 (not recorded which).

This clone was seen only once. The chain couples TRBV5-4 to TRBJ2-1, with 7 bases fitting TRBD1. This CDR3 spans 15 amino acids. Losses at the gene ends were 4 bases for V and 1 base for J; bases not matched to a gene: 5. The germline CDR1 and CDR2 sequences are SGHNT and YYREEE (reference sequence). The CDR3 loop is CASSTSGGSYNEQFF. The CDR3, as DNA: TGTGCCAGCAGCACCTCAGGGGGTTCCTACAATGAGCAGTTCTTC.

The rearrangement links TRBV6-2 or TRBV6-3 to TRBJ2-1; maybe TRBD2 (5 bases). Germline V CDR1 and CDR2: MNHEY, SVGEGT. The CDR3 loop spans 14 amino acids. The ends were cut back, 2 bases at V and 7 bases at J, with 12 bases in the middle. CDR3 sequence reads: CASSYKWEQNEQFF. The CDR3 nucleotides are TGTGCCAGCAGTTACAAATGGGAGCAAAATGAGCAGTTCTTC.

V and J are TRBV9 and TRBJ2-1; D is possibly TRBD2 (5 bases). V shed 4 bases and J shed 8 bases, with 16 bases lying between them. The germline V gene has CDR1 SGDLS and CDR2 YYNGEE. This CDR3 contains 14 residues. CDR3 residues: CASSSHEEGYEQFF. In DNA form, the CDR3 reads TGTGCCAGCAGCTCACACGAAGAGGGCTATGAGCAGTTCTTC.

The CDR3 sequence: CASSSVGGSVNEQFF. The DNA of the CDR3 is TGTGCCAGTAGTTCGGTGGGCGGGAGCGTGAATGAGCAGTTCTTC. This chain uses TRBV19 with TRBJ2-1, with TRBD2 identical over 7 bases. Germline CDR1 reads LNHDA; CDR2 reads SQIVND (reference sequence). The J segment lost 7 bases and the V segment lost 5 bases, leaving 11 bases of the junction unmatched. The CDR3 covers 15 residues.

The chain joins TRBV29-1 to TRBJ1-1; 9 bases map to TRBD1. CDR3 length: 13 amino acids. The junction had 2 bases not matched to a gene; V was cut back by 3 bases and J by 3 bases. Germline CDR1 is SQVTM and CDR2 is ANQGSEA. This CDR3 reads CSVEDRGHTEAFF. As DNA, the CDR3 is TGCAGCGTTGAGGACAGGGGACACACTGAAGCTTTCTTT.

The chain couples TRBV7-2 to TRBJ2-1; a weak D match, TRBD2 (6 bases). There are 17 residues in the CDR3. Germline V gene data show CDR1 as SGHTA and CDR2 as FQGNSA. V shed 2 bases and J shed 14 bases, with 28 bases lying between them. The CDR3 region is CASSLFSGGMILGREFF. The CDR3 DNA follows: TGTGCCAGCAGCTTATTCTCTGGGGGGATGATTCTGGGTAGGGAGTTCTTC. The complete variable domain, with remaining parts taken from reference TRBV7-2 and TRBJ2-1, reads GAGVSQSPSNKVTEKGKDVELRCDPISGHTALYWYRQSLGQGLEFLIYFQGNSAPDKSGLPSDRFSAERTGGSVSTLTIQRTQQEDSAVYLCASSLFSGGMILGREFFGPGTRLTVL.

V is TRBV21-1 and J is TRBJ2-7; the DNA was not compared with TRBD2, the D call given in the table. TRBV21-1 is tagged as a pseudogene. CDR3 length: 17 amino acids. CDR3 sequence reads: CASSKGRLAGGSYEQYF. The CDR3 DNA follows: TGTGCCAGCAGCAAAGGGAGACTAGCGGGAGGGAGCTACGAGCAGTACTTC.

The chain employs TRBV28 and TRBJ1-2, with D unclear. Trimming removed 2 bases at V and 4 bases at J, with 5 bases between. Germline loops: CDR1 MDHEN, CDR2 SYDVKM. The CDR3 is 12 residues long. CDR3 sequence reads: CASSLNTYGYTF. Written as DNA, the CDR3 is TGTGCCAGCAGTTTAAACACCTATGGCTACACCTTC.

The V gene is TRBV4-1, the J gene TRBJ1-1, with 7 bases lining up with TRBD1. The germline CDR1 and CDR2 sequences are MGHRA and YSYEKL. The CDR3 has 17 amino acids. V was pared by 4 bases and J by 4 bases, with 15 bases of the junction left unmatched. In nucleotides, the CDR3 is TGCGCCAGCAGCCCAATGCCGCAGGGGGTTCGGGTCACTGAAGCTTTCTTT. Amino acid sequence: CASSPMPQGVRVTEAFF.

The CDR3 DNA reads as TGTGCCAGCAGTTTATCGATCAGGACAGTTGGCTACACCTTC. Residues: CASSLSIRTVGYTF. V and J are TRBV27 and TRBJ1-2, with D possibly being TRBD1 (6 bases). This CDR3 has 14 amino acids. Germline values: CDR1 MNHEY, CDR2 SMNVEV (reference sequence). The V end lost 0 bases, the J end lost 7 bases, and 12 bases lay between the germline ends.

The V and J genes are TRBV5-1 and TRBJ1-6, with D possibly matching TRBD1 (6 bases). Germline V gene lookup returns CDR1 SGHRS and CDR2 YFSETQ. The CDR3 loop spans 15 amino acids. V lost 2 bases to trimming and J lost 8 bases, with 14 bases between them. The CDR3 sequence is CASSFRDGQHSPLHF. In DNA form, the CDR3 reads TGCGCCAGCAGCTTTCGGGACGGACAGCATTCACCCCTCCACTTT.

J is TRBJ2-2 and V is TRBV29-1, with TRBD1 identical over 10 bases. The CDR3 is 19 amino acids. CDR1 is SQVTM and CDR2 is ANQGSEA in the germline V gene. Losses at the gene ends were 1 base for V and 0 bases for J; bases not matched to a gene: 11. CDR3 protein: CSVEARQGASLTNTGELFF. The CDR3 region has the DNA TGCAGCGTTGAAGCGCGACAGGGGGCTTCACTTACGAACACCGGGGAGCTGTTTTTT.

This clone was counted once. This chain uses TRBV11-2 with TRBJ2-7; TRBD2 aligns across 10 bases. Germline trimming cut 5 bases from V and 5 bases from J; bases unmatched to any gene: 9. The CDR3 runs 15 residues. CDR1 and CDR2 from the germline V gene are SGHAT and FQNNGV. CDR3: CASSVLAGAGHEQYF. CDR3 DNA: TGTGCCAGCAGCGTCCTAGCGGGAGCTGGACACGAGCAGTACTTC.

This clone was detected only once. This chain links TRBV29-1 with TRBJ1-1; D remains unclear. The V gene's germline CDR1 is SQVTM and CDR2 ANQGSEA. The CDR3 consists of 15 residues. The ends were cut back, 6 bases at V and 3 bases at J, with 20 bases in the middle. CDR3 sequence (DNA): TGCAGCGTCGTTCCCGGAGGAGGAGGCTACACTGAAGCTTTCTTT. It codes for CSVVPGGGGYTEAFF.

V gene TRBV4-1 combines with J gene TRBJ1-1; maybe TRBD1 (5 bases). CDR3 length: 17 residues. The germline V gene has CDR1 MGHRA and CDR2 YSYEKL. Trimming left V 2 bases short and J 7 bases short, with 23 bases between. CDR3: CASSQFTGGYLGGEAFF. The CDR3, as DNA: TGCGCCAGCAGCCAATTCACGGGGGGGTATCTAGGTGGTGAAGCTTTCTTT.

The chain joins TRBV10-1 to TRBJ1-1, with a possible D match to TRBD1 (6 bases). The V gene lost 0 bases and the J gene lost 11 bases, with 19 bases spanning the gap. This CDR3 region has 15 residues. Germline V CDR1 and CDR2: WNHNN, SYGVQD (reference sequence). CDR3 in DNA: TGCGCCAGCAGTGAGTCGGGTAGGGGGACCGGATTGGCTTTCTTT. This codes for CASSESGRGTGLAFF.

The rearrangement joins TRBV27 to TRBJ2-7; 13 positions match TRBD2. Germline lookup yields CDR1 MNHEY and CDR2 SMNVEV (reference sequence). V was pared by 5 bases and J by 6 bases, with 10 bases of the junction left unmatched. This CDR3 contains 16 residues. This CDR3 reads CASSAPGLAGPGEQYF. The CDR3 bases are TGTGCCAGCAGTGCACCGGGACTAGCGGGACCAGGCGAGCAGTACTTC.

The rearrangement links TRBV3-1 (or the pseudogene TRBV3-2) to TRBJ2-5, with TRBD2 matching over 7 bases. After removal of 0 bases from V and 2 bases from J, the junction contained 9 bases not matched to a gene. This CDR3 has 17 amino acids. The germline V gene has CDR1 LGHDT and CDR2 YNNKEL (reference sequence). For the CDR3, the DNA is TGTGCCAGCAGCCAAGACCTCGCTCTAGCGGCTCAAGAGACCCAGTACTTC. It codes for CASSQDLALAAQETQYF.

This clone showed up just a few times. Other DNA sequences in the sample encode the same CDR3. This rearrangement joins TRBV9 to TRBJ1-1, with D possibly TRBD1 on 5 matching bases. Germline V CDR1 and CDR2: SGDLS, YYNGEE. The CDR3 contains 14 residues. Between the trimmed V and J ends, which lost 0 bases and 4 bases, there was a span of 10 bases. The CDR3 nucleotides read TGTGCCAGCAGCGTAGGGGGCGGTGGCACTGAAGCTTTCTTT. It translates to CASSVGGGGTEAFF.

The chain has TRBV27 and TRBJ1-1; possibly TRBD1 for D (6 bases). Germline V gene data show CDR1 as MNHEY and CDR2 as SMNVEV (reference sequence). The CDR3 sequence is 13 residues long. Trimming pared 6 bases from V and 3 bases from J, leaving 11 bases between. In nucleotides, the CDR3 is TGTGCCAGCAGGGCGGGGGGCCACACTGAAGCTTTCTTT. Amino acid sequence: CASRAGGHTEAFF.

This clone was counted only a few times. This chain links TRBV11-3 with TRBJ2-2; a possible D gene is TRBD1 (6 bases). CDR1 SGHNT and CDR2 YENEEA come from the germline V gene. This CDR3 region has 14 residues. Trimming took 0 bases from V and 8 from J, leaving 10 bases between them. CDR3 protein: CASSLDQGMGELFF. CDR3 nucleotide sequence: TGTGCCAGCAGCTTAGATCAGGGGATGGGGGAGCTGTTTTTT.